This TCR beta chain was identified during a study of T-cell reconstitution after alpha-beta-depleted transplantation in children. Study results and limitations: The authors attributed T-cell counts and diversity one year after transplant mostly to newly produced T cells.

This clonotype was seen many times. Its antigen is undetermined. A library of TCRbeta sequences, prepared with unique molecular identifiers, was generated. TCRdb recomputed calls from the PCR reads with MiXCR, one row per CDR3 protein. The table has some 180,000 distinct CDR3 sequences, 6.6% seen once. This CDR3 comprises 13 residues. V gave up 7 bases and J gave up 5 bases, with 14 bases separating them. The germline V gene has CDR1 MDHEN and CDR2 SYDVKM. Sequencing was performed on PBMCs, taken before TCRalphabeta/CD19-depleted stem cell transplant. The TCR comes from a boy aged 2 to 10 with acute lymphoblastic leukemia, due to receive a stem cell transplant. This chain links TRBV28 with TRBJ1-1, with D possibly matching TRBD1 (6 bases). CDR3 region: CASIGGEWTEAFF. As DNA, the CDR3 is TGTGCCAGCATCGGGGGCGAATGGACTGAAGCTTTCTTT.